The 31 T cell receptor beta chains reported below all come from one sample, sequenced in a study of identical twins' blood T cells. TCRdb ran MiXCR on the 5' RACE reads and lists one entry per CDR3 protein. Among 350,000 to 400,000 distinct CDR3 sequences listed, roughly 28% were seen once. The sample was PBMCs. These TCRs come from a woman aged 18 to 55 in good health.

This clonotype appeared a few times. The chain is built from TRBV7-9 and TRBJ2-3; D tentatively reads TRBD1 or TRBD2 (5 bases each). Germline-derived CDR1 and CDR2 are SEHNR and FQNEAQ (reference sequence). Trimming took 5 bases from V and 4 from J, leaving 16 bases between them. CDR3 length equals 15 residues. The CDR3 DNA reads TGTGCCAGCAGCATCGGGACCACAGGCGCAGATACGCAGTATTTT. Amino acid sequence: CASSIGTTGADTQYF.

This clonotype was observed a few times. The DNA of the CDR3 is TGCAGCGTTATACAGGGAAACTATGGCTACACCTTC. It codes for CSVIQGNYGYTF. V usage is TRBV29-1 and J usage is TRBJ1-2, with a weak D call TRBD1 (6 bases). Trimming stripped 5 bases from V and 2 bases from J, with 9 bases between. CDR1 is SQVTM and CDR2 is ANQGSEA in the germline V gene. This CDR3 contains 12 residues.

This chain connects TRBV20-1 to TRBJ1-6; TRBD1 matches at 7 bases. In germline, CDR1 is DFQATT, CDR2 SNEGSKA (reference sequence). This CDR3 comprises 13 residues. V was pared by 6 bases and J by 9 bases, with 8 bases of the junction left unmatched. CDR3 coding DNA: TGCAGTGCCAGGGGACAGAGGGGTTCACCCCTCCACTTT. This translates into CSARGQRGSPLHF.

In this sample, this clonotype turned up a few times. The V gene is TRBV28, the J gene TRBJ1-4; D gene unclear. The CDR3 spans 12 residues. The germline V gene encodes CDR1 MDHEN and CDR2 SYDVKM. Trimming shortened V by 6 bases and J by 4 bases, and 6 bases separated the two germline ends. The CDR3: CASSGFNEKLFF. For the CDR3, the DNA is TGTGCCAGCAGCGGGTTTAATGAAAAACTGTTTTTT.

The gene calls are TRBV7-9 and TRBJ2-1, with unresolved D. Per the germline V gene, CDR1 is SEHNR and CDR2 is FQNEAQ (reference sequence). V was pared by 7 bases and J by 2 bases, with 15 bases between. CDR3 length: 15 residues. CDR3 sequence: CASTLAPSAYNEQFF. Here the CDR3 DNA reads TGTGCCAGCACCCTGGCCCCCTCAGCCTACAATGAGCAGTTCTTC.

Many counts were recorded for this clonotype. The chain joins TRBV29-1 to TRBJ1-4; 7 bases are shared with TRBD1. Germline values: CDR1 SQVTM, CDR2 ANQGSEA. CDR3 length: 13 amino acids. The V gene end was trimmed by 7 bases and the J gene end by 8 bases; junction bases not matched to a gene: 10. The CDR3 loop reads CSGGAGGKEKLFF. The CDR3 bases are TGCAGCGGGGGCGCAGGGGGAAAAGAAAAACTGTTTTTT.

The chain uses TRBV5-1 and TRBJ1-1, with D tentatively TRBD1 (5 bases). Germline V gene sequence: CDR1 SGHRS, CDR2 YFSETQ. This CDR3 is built from 13 residues. The V gene lost 1 base and the J gene lost 8 bases, with 12 bases spanning the gap. CDR3 coding DNA: TGCGCCAGCAGCTTGTCATCGACAGCCGAAGCTTTCTTT. It specifies CASSLSSTAEAFF.

The gene calls are TRBV2 and TRBJ1-3; no firm D call. Germline CDR1 reads SNHLY; CDR2 reads FYNNEI. This CDR3 has 13 residues. Trimming took 1 base from V and 2 from J, leaving 3 bases between them. The CDR3 is CASSEETGNTIYF. DNA of the CDR3: TGTGCCAGCAGTGAAGAAACTGGAAACACCATATATTTT.

The chain has TRBV7-2 and TRBJ1-1, with a weak D call TRBD1 (5 bases). Per germline, CDR1 SGHTA and CDR2 FQGNSA. There are 14 residues in the CDR3. The germline V and J ends were trimmed by 8 bases and 4 bases, with 17 bases remaining between them. The CDR3 coding sequence is TGTGCCAGCTCCTCGGGGGTTCGGAGCACTGAAGCTTTCTTT. This translates into CASSSGVRSTEAFF.

This clonotype appeared a few times. The chain couples TRBV19 to TRBJ2-3; tentatively, D is TRBD1 or TRBD2 (5 bases each). The V end lost 5 bases, the J end lost 0 bases, and 12 bases lay between the germline ends. Germline V gene lookup returns CDR1 LNHDA and CDR2 SQIVND (reference sequence). The CDR3 contains 15 residues. The CDR3 coding sequence is TGTGCCAGTAGTGGGGGTAAGGGGAGCACAGATACGCAGTATTTT. It is translated as CASSGGKGSTDTQYF.

V is TRBV11-3 and J is TRBJ1-1; D is uncertain. With 8 bases removed from V and 0 bases from J, the gap between germline ends came to 13 bases. The CDR3 spans 14 residues. Looked up from germline, CDR1 is SGHNT and CDR2 is YENEEA. The CDR3 DNA is TGTGCCAGCGGCTGGAGGGAACTGAACACTGAAGCTTTCTTT. It yields the protein CASGWRELNTEAFF.

This clonotype appeared a few times. The rearrangement uses TRBV19 and TRBJ2-5; 9 bases are a match to TRBD2. Germline CDR1 is LNHDA and CDR2 is SQIVND (reference sequence). The CDR3 is made up of 15 amino acids. Trimming removed 1 base from V and 4 bases from J; junction bases left unmatched: 4. DNA for the CDR3: TGTGCCAGTAGTATAGTGTATAGCGGGGGAGAGACCCAGTACTTC. Its protein is CASSIVYSGGETQYF.

The gene calls are TRBV7-9 and TRBJ1-6; D uncertain. This CDR3 has 13 residues. Germline V CDR1 and CDR2: SEHNR, FQNEAQ (reference sequence). Trimming removed 6 bases at V and 9 bases at J, with 12 bases between. Here the CDR3 DNA reads TGTGCCAGCAGTATCGATGGGATTTCACCCCTCCACTTT. Translated, it gives CASSIDGISPLHF. Drawing the rest from reference TRBV7-9 and TRBJ1-6, the complete variable domain is DTGVSQNPRHKITKRGQNVTFRCDPISEHNRLYWYRQTLGQGPEFLTYFQNEAQLEKSRLLSDRFSAERPKGSFSTLEIQRTEQGDSAMYLCASSIDGISPLHFGNGTRLTVT.

DNA for the CDR3: TGCGCCAGCAGCTCCAGACAGGGGCCCACCGGGGAGCTGTTTTTT. The encoded protein is CASSSRQGPTGELFF. V is TRBV5-1 and J is TRBJ2-2, with 8 bases fitting TRBD1. This CDR3 contains 15 residues. V lost 3 bases, J lost 4 bases, and 5 bases stayed unmatched. Germline V gene sequence: CDR1 SGHRS, CDR2 YFSETQ.

The chain combines TRBV13 with TRBJ2-6; unclear D gene. V lost 6 bases and J 2 bases, leaving 11 bases between the germline ends. Germline V lookup: CDR1 PRHDT, CDR2 FYEKMQ (reference sequence). This CDR3 has 15 amino acids. The CDR3 sequence: CASRQRYPGANVLTF. CDR3 DNA: TGTGCCAGCAGGCAACGTTACCCTGGGGCCAACGTCCTGACTTTC.

This chain links TRBV6-6 with TRBJ2-1; D is unresolved. The germline V gene has CDR1 MNHNY and CDR2 SVGAGI (reference sequence). The CDR3 has 14 residues. V lost 4 bases and J lost 4, with 11 bases in between. CDR3 DNA sequence: TGTGCCAGCAGTTCGGTGGCGGAGTACAATGAGCAGTTCTTC. It translates to CASSSVAEYNEQFF.

The V and J genes are TRBV18 and TRBJ1-1; 9 bases map to TRBD1. Germline V gives CDR1 KGHSH, CDR2 LQKENI. V was clipped by 8 bases and J by 11 bases; unmatched bases: 15. This CDR3 contains 14 residues. This CDR3 is CASAYGPGQGVAFF. The CDR3 DNA reads TGTGCCAGCGCGTATGGCCCGGGACAGGGAGTGGCTTTCTTT.

The chain couples TRBV2 to TRBJ1-1; TRBD1 matches 9 bases. CDR3 length: 13 amino acids. Per the germline V gene, CDR1 is SNHLY and CDR2 is FYNNEI. The V gene end was trimmed by 6 bases and the J gene end by 13 bases; junction bases not matched to a gene: 12. CDR3 in amino acids: CASRGGRQGEDFF. The CDR3 DNA reads as TGTGCCAGCAGAGGGGGCCGACAGGGGGAGGATTTCTTT.

Comment on this clonotype: The junction departs from the called germline gene at one end, perhaps through a read error. V is TRBV12-3 or TRBV12-4 and J is TRBJ1-1, with D unresolved. The CDR3 is 14 amino acids. The CDR3 DNA reads TGTGCCAGCAGTTTAAGGCCTCAGAACACTGAAACTTTCTTT. Translated, it gives CASSLRPQNTETFF.

V usage is TRBV27 and J usage is TRBJ2-5; unclear D gene. CDR1 and CDR2 from the germline V gene are MNHEY and SMNVEV (reference sequence). The CDR3 is 13 residues long. Trimming took off 2 bases at V and 1 base at J, with 5 bases between the two ends. The CDR3 is CASSLVSQETQYF. The CDR3 DNA is TGTGCCAGCAGTTTAGTAAGCCAAGAGACCCAGTACTTC.

The chain joins TRBV11-2 to TRBJ1-1; no clear D gene. Trimming pared 2 bases from V and 8 bases from J, leaving 18 bases between. The CDR3 runs 15 residues. Germline CDR1 SGHAT, CDR2 FQNNGV. In nucleotides, the CDR3 is TGTGCCAGCAGCTTATCTCCTGGTGGGATAAGAGAAGCTTTCTTT. The encoded protein is CASSLSPGGIREAFF.

V is TRBV4-3 and J is TRBJ2-1; 9 bases map to TRBD1. The CDR3 has 14 residues. Trimming removed 8 bases from V and 7 bases from J; junction bases left unmatched: 9. Germline CDR1 is LGHNA and CDR2 is YSLEER. CDR3 DNA: TGCGCCAGCGGGACAGGGATAGGAGTAAATGAGCAGTTCTTC. Its translation is CASGTGIGVNEQFF.

Comments on this clonotype: A single base separates this from a much larger clone, so it may be a read error. The chain is built from TRBV5-1 and TRBJ1-1; the match to TRBD1 covers 7 bases. CDR3 length: 14 residues. Trimming at V came to 3 bases and at J to 3 bases, leaving 5 bases not matched to a gene. The germline gives CDR1 SGHRS, CDR2 YFSETQ. The CDR3 DNA reads TGCGCCAGCAGCTACCTCCAGGGGGACACTGAAGCTTTCTTT. It translates to CASSYLQGDTEAFF. Together with reference TRBV5-1 and TRBJ1-1, the CDR3 gives the full variable domain: KAGVTQTPRYLIKTRGQQVTLSCSPISGHRSVSWYQQTPGQGLQFLFEYFSETQRNKGNFPGRFSGRQFSNSRSEMNVSTLELGDSALYLCASSYLQGDTEAFFGQGTRLTVV.

The chain has TRBV5-1 and TRBJ1-3; no reliable D call. V gave up 3 bases and J gave up 1 base, with 8 bases separating them. CDR3 size: 14 residues. Germline loops: CDR1 SGHRS, CDR2 YFSETQ. CDR3 protein: CASSSPQSGNTIYF. The CDR3 DNA follows: TGCGCCAGCAGCTCGCCACAATCTGGAAACACCATATATTTT.

This CDR3 reads CSARDQGLAAFF. CDR3 nucleotides: TGCAGTGCTAGAGATCAAGGTCTTGCAGCTTTCTTT. The chain carries TRBV20-1 and TRBJ1-1, with no clear D. This CDR3 region has 12 residues. Deletions cut 0 bases from V and 10 bases from J, with 12 bases between. Germline V CDR1 and CDR2: DFQATT, SNEGSKA (reference sequence).

This clonotype came up once. The chain carries TRBV5-6 and TRBJ2-1; TRBD2 aligns across 11 bases. The CDR3 is 15 residues long. CDR1 and CDR2 from the germline V gene are SGHDT and YYEEEE. The trim removed 2 bases at V and 9 bases at J, leaving 7 bases unmatched. Written as DNA, the CDR3 is TGTGCCAGCAGCTTCAGGGCTAGCGGGAGGTCTGAGCAGTTCTTC. Encoded protein: CASSFRASGRSEQFF.

This clonotype was detected a few times. The chain uses TRBV20-1 and TRBJ2-1, with 9 bases lining up with TRBD1. Germline CDR1 DFQATT, CDR2 SNEGSKA (reference sequence). This CDR3 region has 17 residues. V gave up 3 bases and J gave up 1 base; unmatched junction bases: 10. CDR3 loop: CSARARTGVRSYNEQFF. CDR3 DNA sequence: TGCAGTGCTAGGGCCAGGACAGGGGTCCGATCCTACAATGAGCAGTTCTTC.

The chain joins TRBV6-2 or TRBV6-3 to TRBJ2-1, with 7 bases identical to TRBD2. The germline V gene has CDR1 MNHEY and CDR2 SVGEGT. The CDR3 consists of 13 residues. The trim removed 0 bases at V and 15 bases at J, leaving 8 bases unmatched. The CDR3 bases are TGTGCCAGCAGTTACTCGCCGGGGGGTCCCCGGTTCTTC. This gives the protein CASSYSPGGPRFF.

The chain has TRBV20-1 and TRBJ1-1; D perhaps matches TRBD1 (5 bases). Germline CDR1 is DFQATT and CDR2 is SNEGSKA (reference sequence). V gave up 0 bases and J gave up 2 bases, with 10 bases separating them. The CDR3 runs to 14 residues. The DNA for the CDR3 is TGCAGTGCTAGAGAGCAGGGCATCAACACTGAAGCTTTCTTT. It yields the protein CSAREQGINTEAFF.

This clonotype was detected only once. The chain couples TRBV6-1 to TRBJ1-1; D is uncertain. The CDR3 loop spans 14 amino acids. V dropped 2 bases and J dropped 2 bases, with 9 bases sitting between them. The germline V gene encodes CDR1 MNHNS and CDR2 SASEGT. The CDR3 coding sequence is TGTGCCAGCAGTGAACGTGGGATTAACACTGAAGCTTTCTTT. It codes for CASSERGINTEAFF.

This clonotype was seen a handful of times. A junction boundary mismatches the germline segment, possibly from a read error. The gene calls are TRBV28 and TRBJ1-2; D is unresolved. This CDR3 contains 13 residues. Germline V CDR1 and CDR2: MDHEN, SYDVKM. The CDR3 protein is CASSWGANYGYAF. The DNA of the CDR3 is TGTGCCAGCAGTTGGGGAGCTAACTATGGCTACGCCTTC.